Given below is one TCR beta chain in context. Produced via immunoSEQ multiplex PCR; TCRdb's table is partial and in-frame only. The sample holds 120,000 or so clones, over 75% seen once. These data come from a study of blood T cell repertoires in COVID-19. Germline loops: CDR1 MNHNS, CDR2 SASEGT. Trimming at V came to 3 bases and at J to 9 bases, leaving 6 bases not matched to a gene. CDR3 length equals 14 residues. The rearrangement uses TRBV6-1 and TRBJ1-3; 9 positions match TRBD1. This clonotype originated in a woman older than 75 with acute or convalescent COVID-19. The sample was peripheral blood. This CDR3 is CASSEDRGPTTIYF. The CDR3 bases are TGTGCCAGCAGTGAGGACAGGGGACCGACCACCATATATTTT.